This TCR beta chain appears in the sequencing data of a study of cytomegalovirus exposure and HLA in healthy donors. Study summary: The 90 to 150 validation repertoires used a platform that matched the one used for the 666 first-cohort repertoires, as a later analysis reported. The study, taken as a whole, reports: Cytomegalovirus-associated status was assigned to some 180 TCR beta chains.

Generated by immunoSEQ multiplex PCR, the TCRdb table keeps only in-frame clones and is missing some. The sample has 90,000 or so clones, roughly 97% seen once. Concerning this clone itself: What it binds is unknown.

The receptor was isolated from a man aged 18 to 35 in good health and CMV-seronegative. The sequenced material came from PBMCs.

CDR3 coding DNA: TGCGCCAGCAGCCAACCCGGGACAGGGGGCGGCTACACCTTC. Amino acids: CASSQPGTGGGYTF. The rearrangement joins TRBV4-1 to TRBJ1-2; the match to TRBD1 covers 12 bases. V dropped 2 bases and J dropped 8; count of bases not matched to a gene: 3. The germline CDR1 and CDR2 sequences are MGHRA and YSYEKL. The CDR3 length is 14 residues.